This T cell receptor beta chain came from a study of blood T cells in healthy people across ages. Findings and caveats of the study: With age, beta diversity per million T cells declined roughly linearly, significantly by approximately 40.

This clonotype appeared a few times. The target antigen is unknown. The V segment lost 6 bases and the J segment 3 bases; nucleotides outside the gene matches: 18. The CDR3 is made up of 18 amino acids. CDR1 SGHRS and CDR2 YFSETQ come from the germline V gene. A second about 7 to 12 cycle PCR used barcoded and J-beta primers. All cDNA molecules were each tagged by a template-switch adaptor with 12 random nucleotides. TCRdb itself ran the 5' RACE reads through MiXCR, one entry per CDR3 protein. Seen here are some 1.4 million distinct CDR3 sequences, 42% observed once, and the top ten hold around 8%. Extractions gave at least 6 micrograms of total RNA per sample.

This clonotype was sampled from a woman under 30 in good health. This chain connects TRBV5-1 to TRBJ2-1; the match to TRBD2 covers 7 bases. The specimen was blood. DNA for the CDR3: TGCGCCAGCATGTTAGCTAGCGGACTAACCGGGAGCTACAATGAGCAGTTCTTC. It codes for CASMLASGLTGSYNEQFF. Full variable domain (rest looked up from reference TRBV5-1 and TRBJ2-1): KAGVTQTPRYLIKTRGQQVTLSCSPISGHRSVSWYQQTPGQGLQFLFEYFSETQRNKGNFPGRFSGRQFSNSRSEMNVSTLELGDSALYLCASMLASGLTGSYNEQFFGPGTRLTVL.